This T cell receptor (beta chain) was observed in a study of T-cell memory formation after mild COVID-19. At the level of the study: Clusters were largely donor specific.

Overall study results and limits: CD4+ bias marked clones expanding day 15 to 37, unlike balanced contracting clones.

TCRdb re-called the 5' RACE reads through MiXCR, storing one row per CDR3 protein. The sample has 95,000 to 120,000 distinct CDR3 sequences, around a fifth seen once. The V gene's germline CDR1 is SGHRS and CDR2 YFSETQ. Germline trimming cut 4 bases from V and 6 bases from J; bases unmatched to any gene: 7. The length of the CDR3 is 15 residues. This clonotype was seen a few times. Its antigen is still unknown. Sequencing input: PBMCs or a T cell subset sorted from them (not recorded which). The chain couples TRBV5-1 to TRBJ2-1, with TRBD1 matching 10 bases. The clonotype originates from a man younger than 35 who had mild COVID-19 (a few samples of this study predate the infection). Cell type and time point are not known. The CDR3 loop is CASSHDRGRGNEQFF. CDR3 bases: TGCGCCAGCAGCCACGACAGGGGGCGAGGCAATGAGCAGTTCTTC.